This is a list of T cell receptor beta chains from one sample in a study of T cell changes during pregnancy in multiple sclerosis. Assay: immunoSEQ multiplex PCR; the TCRdb copy retains only in-frame clones and omits some. The sample contains 50,000 to 80,000 clones, more than 85% of which appear only once. Sequencing used CD8+ T cells from peripheral blood mononuclear cells, obtained before pregnancy. The receptor set was obtained from a female donor with multiple sclerosis, enrolled in a pregnancy study. The CDR3 runs from the conserved cysteine through the conserved F or W. A D gene is named only where the DNA matches it firmly. A row's size may be missing; if present it is once, few, many or a size class.

clone size: -; D gene: -; V gene: TRBV14; J gene: TRBJ2-7; CDR3 protein: CASSRQSSYEQYF; CDR3 DNA: TGTGCCAGCAGCCGACAGAGCTCCTACGAGCAGTACTTC
clone size: few; D gene: -; V gene: TRBV2; J gene: TRBJ1-1; CDR3 protein: CASSEGEMNTEAFF; CDR3 DNA: TGTGCCAGCAGTGAAGGGGAGATGAACACTGAAGCTTTCTTT
clone size: -; D gene: TRBD1; V gene: TRBV27; J gene: TRBJ1-3; CDR3 protein: CASSPRSGTASGNTIYF; CDR3 DNA: TGTGCCAGCAGTCCGCGCTCCGGGACAGCCTCTGGAAACACCATATATTTT
clone size: few; D gene: TRBD2; V gene: TRBV5-6; J gene: TRBJ2-5; CDR3 protein: CASGDYEETQYF; CDR3 DNA: TGTGCCAGCGGGGACTATGAAGAGACCCAGTACTTC
clone size: -; D gene: TRBD1; V gene: TRBV7-9; J gene: TRBJ2-1; CDR3 protein: CASSLGQGAHNEQFF; CDR3 DNA: TGTGCCAGCAGCTTAGGGCAGGGGGCCCACAATGAGCAGTTCTTC
clone size: -; D gene: TRBD1; V gene: TRBV30; J gene: TRBJ2-7; CDR3 protein: CAWSISGTGFYEQYF; CDR3 DNA: TGTGCCTGGAGTATCTCAGGGACAGGGTTCTACGAGCAGTACTTC
clone size: -; D gene: TRBD1; V gene: TRBV5-6; J gene: TRBJ1-1; CDR3 protein: CASSLAQGKSFF; CDR3 DNA: TGTGCCAGCAGCTTGGCACAGGGGAAAAGTTTCTTT
clone size: once; D gene: -; V gene: TRBV25-1; J gene: TRBJ1-3; CDR3 protein: CASSLKQGAGNTIYF; CDR3 DNA: TGTGCCAGCAGCTTAAAACAGGGCGCCGGAAACACCATATATTTT
clone size: -; D gene: -; V gene: TRBV20-1; J gene: TRBJ1-1; CDR3 protein: CSADRIEGAFF; CDR3 DNA: TGCAGTGCTGATCGGATCGAGGGAGCTTTCTTT
clone size: -; D gene: -; V gene: TRBV20-1; J gene: TRBJ2-7; CDR3 protein: CSARVSEQYF; CDR3 DNA: TGCAGTGCTAGAGTGAGCGAGCAGTACTTC
clone size: -; D gene: -; V gene: TRBV6-4; J gene: TRBJ2-3; CDR3 protein: CASSEDPGSTDTQYF; CDR3 DNA: TGTGCCAGCAGTGAAGACCCGGGGAGCACAGATACGCAGTATTTT
clone size: -; D gene: TRBD1; V gene: TRBV5-5; J gene: TRBJ1-6; CDR3 protein: CASSEGTGRRSPLHF; CDR3 DNA: TGTGCCAGCAGCGAGGGGACAGGAAGAAGGTCACCCCTCCACTTT
clone size: -; D gene: TRBD1; V gene: TRBV19; J gene: TRBJ1-6; CDR3 protein: CASSTDRAMSPLHF; CDR3 DNA: TGTGCCAGTAGTACGGACAGGGCTATGTCCCCCCTCCACTTT
clone size: -; D gene: -; V gene: TRBV29-1; J gene: TRBJ1-1; CDR3 protein: CSVEDLSLAFF; CDR3 DNA: TGCAGCGTTGAAGATCTCTCTTTGGCTTTCTTT
clone size: -; D gene: TRBD1; V gene: TRBV6-5; J gene: TRBJ1-6; CDR3 protein: CASTTGTGVSPLHF; CDR3 DNA: TGTGCCAGCACCACCGGGACAGGGGTATCACCCCTCCACTTT
clone size: -; D gene: -; V gene: TRBV7-6; J gene: TRBJ1-3; CDR3 protein: CASSPGIGNTIYF; CDR3 DNA: TGTGCCAGCAGCCCGGGGATTGGAAACACCATATATTTT
clone size: -; D gene: -; V gene: TRBV19; J gene: TRBJ2-7; CDR3 protein: CASSIGVNEQYF; CDR3 DNA: TGTGCCAGTAGTATCGGGGTGAACGAGCAGTACTTC
clone size: -; D gene: -; V gene: TRBV19; J gene: TRBJ1-1; CDR3 protein: CASSTQNMNTEAFF; CDR3 DNA: TGTGCCAGTAGTACACAGAACATGAACACTGAAGCTTTCTTT
clone size: -; D gene: TRBD1; V gene: TRBV9; J gene: TRBJ2-7; CDR3 protein: CASSVTGEVVREQYF; CDR3 DNA: TGTGCCAGCAGCGTGACAGGGGAGGTCGTCCGCGAGCAGTACTTC
clone size: -; D gene: -; V gene: TRBV6-1; J gene: TRBJ2-7; CDR3 protein: CASSGPYEQYF; CDR3 DNA: TGTGCCAGCAGTGGGCCCTACGAGCAGTACTTC
clone size: -; D gene: TRBD1; V gene: TRBV19; J gene: TRBJ2-2; CDR3 protein: CASSIVTGGAKDPGELFF; CDR3 DNA: TGTGCCAGTAGTATAGTGACAGGGGGAGCGAAGGATCCCGGGGAGCTGTTTTTT
clone size: -; D gene: TRBD2; V gene: TRBV5-6; J gene: TRBJ2-7; CDR3 protein: CASSLERRGSNFYEQYF; CDR3 DNA: TGTGCCAGCAGCTTGGAGAGGCGGGGGTCTAACTTTTACGAGCAGTACTTC
clone size: -; D gene: TRBD2; V gene: TRBV27; J gene: TRBJ2-3; CDR3 protein: CASSFSRGGTDTQYF; CDR3 DNA: TGTGCCAGCAGTTTCTCCCGGGGGGGCACAGATACGCAGTATTTT
clone size: -; D gene: TRBD1; V gene: TRBV13; J gene: TRBJ1-5; CDR3 protein: CASSRRDRPNQPQHF; CDR3 DNA: TGTGCCAGCAGCAGAAGGGACAGGCCCAATCAGCCCCAGCATTTT
clone size: -; D gene: -; V gene: TRBV19; J gene: TRBJ2-1; CDR3 protein: CASSIDLEQAVHNEQFF; CDR3 DNA: TGTGCCAGTAGTATAGACCTGGAACAGGCTGTACACAATGAGCAGTTCTTC
clone size: once; D gene: TRBD2; V gene: TRBV9; J gene: TRBJ2-3; CDR3 protein: CASSVGLAGDTQYF; CDR3 DNA: TGTGCCAGCAGCGTAGGTCTAGCGGGGGATACGCAGTATTTT
clone size: once; D gene: -; V gene: TRBV9; J gene: TRBJ2-5; CDR3 protein: CASSVGAAQETQYF; CDR3 DNA: TGTGCCAGCAGCGTAGGAGCGGCTCAAGAGACCCAGTACTTC
clone size: -; D gene: TRBD2; V gene: TRBV5-6; J gene: TRBJ2-5; CDR3 protein: CASSSKKRGQETQYF; CDR3 DNA: TGTGCCAGCAGCTCCAAGAAGCGGGGCCAAGAGACCCAGTACTTC
clone size: few; D gene: -; V gene: TRBV4-1; J gene: TRBJ2-7; CDR3 protein: CASSSSQGAGVGEQYF; CDR3 DNA: TGCGCCAGCAGCTCCTCTCAGGGGGCGGGGGTTGGCGAGCAGTACTTC
clone size: once; D gene: TRBD1; V gene: TRBV5-1; J gene: TRBJ1-6; CDR3 protein: CASSLGDRGRTPLHF; CDR3 DNA: TGCGCCAGCAGCTTGGGGGACAGGGGGCGCACGCCCCTCCACTTT
clone size: -; D gene: -; V gene: TRBV27; J gene: TRBJ1-1; CDR3 protein: CASSASSWSTEAFF; CDR3 DNA: TGTGCCAGCAGTGCCTCATCGTGGAGCACTGAAGCTTTCTTT
clone size: -; D gene: TRBD2; V gene: TRBV6-1; J gene: TRBJ2-1; CDR3 protein: CASSEGAGLGRNEQFF; CDR3 DNA: TGTGCCAGCAGTGAGGGGGCGGGACTAGGCCGAAATGAGCAGTTCTTC
clone size: -; D gene: TRBD1; V gene: TRBV11-2; J gene: TRBJ2-4; CDR3 protein: CASSSYIPTGGKNIQYF; CDR3 DNA: TGTGCCAGCAGCTCCTATATCCCTACAGGGGGGAAAAACATTCAGTACTTC
clone size: -; D gene: -; V gene: TRBV5-5; J gene: TRBJ2-1; CDR3 protein: CASSPDIYNEQFF; CDR3 DNA: TGTGCCAGCAGCCCGGACATTTACAATGAGCAGTTCTTC
clone size: -; D gene: -; V gene: TRBV7-8; J gene: TRBJ1-1; CDR3 protein: CASSHSRERPNTEAFF; CDR3 DNA: TGTGCCAGCAGCCACAGTCGGGAACGGCCGAACACTGAAGCTTTCTTT
clone size: -; D gene: -; V gene: TRBV19; J gene: TRBJ2-7; CDR3 protein: CASSTDSSYEQYF; CDR3 DNA: TGTGCCAGTAGTACTGACAGCTCCTACGAGCAGTACTTC